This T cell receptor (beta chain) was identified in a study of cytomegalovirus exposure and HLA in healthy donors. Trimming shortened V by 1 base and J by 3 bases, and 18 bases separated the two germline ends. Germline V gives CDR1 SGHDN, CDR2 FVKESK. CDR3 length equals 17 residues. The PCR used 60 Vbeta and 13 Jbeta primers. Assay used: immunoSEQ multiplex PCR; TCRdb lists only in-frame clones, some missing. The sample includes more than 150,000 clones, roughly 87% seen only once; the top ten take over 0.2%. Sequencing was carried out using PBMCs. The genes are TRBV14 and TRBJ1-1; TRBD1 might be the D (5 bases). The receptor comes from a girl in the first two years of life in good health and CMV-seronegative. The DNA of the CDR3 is TGTGCCAGCAGCCAAGGTCTCTGGCAGGGCAGCGACACTGAAGCTTTCTTT. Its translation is CASSQGLWQGSDTEAFF.